Below are 16 T cell receptor beta chains sequenced from a single sample in a study of blood T cells in healthy people across ages. The use of a sample-barcoded 5' primer and a J-beta primer mix characterized a second PCR of roughly 6 to 11 cycles. MiXCR, run by TCRdb on the 5' RACE reads, gives a single entry per CDR3 protein. This table holds 1.5 million to 2 million distinct CDR3 sequences, 39% found once. The specimen sequenced was blood. The receptors stem from a human donor in good health.

This chain links TRBV9 with TRBJ1-2; 7 bases are shared with TRBD1. There are 16 residues in the CDR3. Germline V lookup: CDR1 SGDLS, CDR2 YYNGEE. With V trimmed by 0 bases and J by 6 bases, 11 bases remained unmatched. The CDR3 spells CASSVATRQGGDGYTF. The CDR3 DNA sequence: TGTGCCAGCAGCGTAGCTACGAGACAGGGAGGGGATGGCTACACCTTC. Full variable domain (missing parts from reference TRBV9 and TRBJ1-2): DSGVTQTPKHLITATGQRVTLRCSPRSGDLSVYWYQQSLDQGLQFLIQYYNGEERAKGNILERFSAQQFPDLHSELNLSSLELGDSALYFCASSVATRQGGDGYTFGSGTRLTVV.

The chain joins TRBV20-1 to TRBJ1-6; 7 bases are a match to TRBD1. CDR1 DFQATT and CDR2 SNEGSKA come from the germline V gene (reference sequence). V was clipped by 3 bases and J by 6 bases; unmatched bases: 8. CDR3 size: 15 residues. CDR3 in amino acids: CSARRDTGANSPLHF. DNA for the CDR3: TGCAGTGCTAGGCGAGATACAGGGGCTAATTCACCCCTCCACTTT.

The table lists this clonotype with a few counts. The V gene is TRBV12-3 or TRBV12-4, the J gene TRBJ1-1; a possible D gene is TRBD1 (5 bases). The CDR3 spans 13 residues. V was clipped by 2 bases and J by 5 bases, with 9 bases between them. CDR3 nucleotides: TGTGCCAGCAGTTTAATGGGGGAAACTGAAGCTTTCTTT. Protein sequence: CASSLMGETEAFF.

The chain's CDR3 is CSARDRVGAEAQYF. The CDR3 region has the DNA TGCAGTGCTAGAGATCGCGTTGGGGCAGAGGCGCAGTATTTT. V gene TRBV20-1 combines with J gene TRBJ2-3; maybe TRBD1 (5 bases). The germline CDR1 and CDR2 sequences are DFQATT and SNEGSKA (reference sequence). With 0 bases removed from V and 10 bases from J, the gap between germline ends came to 17 bases. The CDR3 is 14 residues long.

Regarding this clonotype: The junction differs from germline at one of its ends, possibly a read error. V usage is TRBV7-8 and J usage is TRBJ1-5, with D unresolved. Per the germline V gene, CDR1 is SGHVS and CDR2 is FQNEAQ. This CDR3 spans 15 amino acids. CDR3 region: CASSRWSESNHPQHF. The CDR3 bases are TGTGCCAGCAGCCGGTGGAGCGAAAGCAATCACCCCCAGCATTTT.

There are a few counts of this clonotype. The gene calls are TRBV10-3 and TRBJ1-6; D gene unclear. CDR1 is ENHRY, CDR2 SYGVKD, per germline. The CDR3 runs to 14 residues. The germline V and J ends were trimmed by 6 bases and 6 bases, with 12 bases remaining between them. The CDR3 reads CAISTDGFNSPLHF. The CDR3 nucleotides read TGTGCCATCAGCACGGACGGGTTTAATTCACCCCTCCACTTT.

The chain has TRBV10-3 and TRBJ1-2; perhaps TRBD1 as D (5 bases). The germline gives CDR1 ENHRY, CDR2 SYGVKD. CDR3 length: 16 residues. Trimming removed 4 bases at V and 2 bases at J, with 17 bases between. In DNA, the CDR3 is TGTGCCATCAGTGCGACAGCCAAAACACCCAACTATGGCTACACCTTC. Translating it yields CAISATAKTPNYGYTF.

In this sample, this clonotype turned up a few times. The chain combines TRBV7-2 with TRBJ2-6; D ambiguous. CDR1 and CDR2 (germline): SGHTA, FQGNSA. CDR3 length: 13 amino acids. Trimming took off 7 bases at V and 0 bases at J, with 4 bases between the two ends. In DNA, the CDR3 is TGTGCCAGCAAACCCTCTGGGGCCAACGTCCTGACTTTC. This sequence encodes CASKPSGANVLTF. The full variable domain, completed using reference TRBV7-2 and TRBJ2-6, is GAGVSQSPSNKVTEKGKDVELRCDPISGHTALYWYRQSLGQGLEFLIYFQGNSAPDKSGLPSDRFSAERTGGSVSTLTIQRTQQEDSAVYLCASKPSGANVLTFGAGSRLTVL.

The DNA for the CDR3 is TGTGCCAGCAGTTACTCGAGGTCAGGAACGGGGAACAATGAGCAGTTCTTC. Its protein product is CASSYSRSGTGNNEQFF. V is TRBV6-5 and J is TRBJ2-1; D is possibly TRBD2 (5 bases). Trimming stripped 0 bases from V and 5 bases from J, with 17 bases between. The CDR3 length is 17 residues. From germline, CDR1 is MNHEY and CDR2 SVGAGI.

The chain combines TRBV6-5 with TRBJ2-5; 11 positions agree with TRBD2. Germline CDR1 MNHEY, CDR2 SVGAGI. CDR3 length: 16 residues. V lost 0 bases and J lost 11; bases outside the gene matches: 11. The CDR3 nucleotides read TGTGCCAGCAGTTACTCGGTGGGACTAGCGGTTCGGGAGCAGTACTTC. Protein sequence: CASSYSVGLAVREQYF.

This clonotype has more than one count but fewer than ten. The gene calls are TRBV2 and TRBJ1-2; 8 bases are shared with TRBD1. This CDR3 has 15 amino acids. Germline assignment: CDR1 SNHLY and CDR2 FYNNEI. J gave up 4 bases and V 4 bases, and 8 bases lay outside the gene matches. DNA for the CDR3: TGTGCCAGCAGTGTGACAGGGGAGAGTTTCTATGGCTACACCTTC. This encodes CASSVTGESFYGYTF.

The CDR3: CASSELLEAFF. The CDR3 coding sequence is TGTGCCAGCAGCGAACTCCTTGAAGCTTTCTTT. The chain joins TRBV7-8 to TRBJ1-1; D is unresolved. Germline CDR1 is SGHVS and CDR2 is FQNEAQ. The CDR3 has 11 amino acids. With 5 bases removed from V and 7 bases from J, the gap between germline ends came to 8 bases.

This chain joins TRBV20-1 and TRBJ2-2, with 8 bases matching TRBD1. Per the germline V gene, CDR1 is DFQATT and CDR2 is SNEGSKA (reference sequence). The CDR3 length is 13 residues. The ends lost 6 bases at V and 6 bases at J; junction bases unmatched: 6. The CDR3 coding sequence is TGCAGTGCAACGGACAGGGCTGCCGGGGAGCTGTTTTTT. Amino acids: CSATDRAAGELFF.

The chain links TRBV6-6 to TRBJ1-2, with 7 bases aligning to TRBD1. Germline CDR1 and CDR2: MNHNY and SVGAGI (reference sequence). The CDR3 contains 14 residues. Unmatched junction bases numbered 7, after V lost 5 bases and J lost 4 bases. The CDR3 sequence: CASSAAGQVYGYTF. CDR3 nucleotide sequence: TGTGCCAGCAGTGCAGCCGGACAGGTCTATGGCTACACCTTC.

V usage is TRBV12-3 or TRBV12-4 and J usage is TRBJ1-1; D unresolved. V shed 3 bases and J shed 3 bases, with 14 bases lying between them. The CDR3 has 15 residues. Here the CDR3 reads CASSFRVLRDTEAFF. In nucleotides, the CDR3 is TGTGCCAGCAGTTTCCGGGTCCTCCGGGACACTGAAGCTTTCTTT.

In the case of this clonotype: The junction departs from the called germline gene at one end, perhaps through a read error. The chain uses TRBV7-8 and TRBJ2-7; tentatively, D is TRBD2 (5 bases). This CDR3 has 12 residues. Germline lookup yields CDR1 SGHVS and CDR2 FQNEAQ. CDR3: CASSLALHEQYF. CDR3 bases: TGTGCCAGCAGCCTAGCCCTTCACGAGCAGTACTTC.